Below, 24 T cell receptor beta chains from the same sample are listed, as sequenced in a study of cytomegalovirus exposure and HLA in healthy donors. Profiling relied on immunoSEQ multiplex PCR, and the TCRdb table lists in-frame clones only, not all of them. The sample comprises roughly 120,000 clones, roughly 88% of which are singletons, and about 5.3% rests with the top ten. Sequenced material: PBMCs. The receptors stem from a young man in good health and CMV-seronegative.

V gene TRBV6-1 combines with J gene TRBJ2-1; possible D gene TRBD2, 7 bases. The germline V and J ends were trimmed by 8 bases and 8 bases, with 22 bases remaining between them. The CDR3 loop spans 15 amino acids. Germline CDR1 is MNHNS and CDR2 is SASEGT. The chain's CDR3 is CASRAEGGGWDEQFF. The CDR3 DNA reads as TGTGCCAGCCGAGCGGAGGGAGGGGGTTGGGATGAGCAGTTCTTC.

The rearrangement uses TRBV19 and TRBJ2-7; 10 bases match TRBD1. The CDR3 extends over 14 amino acids. The germline CDR1 and CDR2 sequences are LNHDA and SQIVND (reference sequence). V lost 4 bases and J lost 4; bases outside the gene matches: 4. The CDR3 sequence is CASSTGTGDYEQYF. The CDR3 nucleotides are TGTGCCAGTAGTACCGGGACAGGGGATTACGAGCAGTACTTC.

V gene TRBV4-2 combines with J gene TRBJ1-2; D is undetermined. The CDR3 contains 17 residues. V was trimmed by 4 bases and J by 1 base, leaving 19 bases between them. Germline assignment: CDR1 LGHNA and CDR2 YNFKEQ. This CDR3 is CASSRGIEEGLNYGYTF. The CDR3 coding sequence is TGTGCCAGCAGCCGCGGAATAGAGGAGGGCCTTAACTATGGCTACACCTTC.

This clone was seen more than once but under ten times. The chain combines TRBV5-1 with TRBJ2-2; D remains unclear. This CDR3 contains 15 residues. Germline V gene sequence: CDR1 SGHRS, CDR2 YFSETQ. V lost 5 bases, J lost 1 base, and 12 bases lay in between. The chain's CDR3 is CASSTQTLNTGELFF. The CDR3, as DNA: TGCGCCAGCAGTACACAGACCCTGAACACCGGGGAGCTGTTTTTT.

The chain recombines TRBV6-5 with TRBJ2-2; weak D call: TRBD2 (6 bases). The CDR3 consists of 15 residues. Trimming took 6 bases from V and 0 from J, leaving 11 bases between them. Germline V lookup: CDR1 MNHEY, CDR2 SVGAGI. This chain's CDR3 is CASRRDVPNTGELFF. The CDR3 nucleotides are TGTGCCAGCAGGCGGGACGTCCCGAACACCGGGGAGCTGTTTTTT.

In its sample, this clone was seen once. The V call is TRBV27, the J call TRBJ1-1; D may be TRBD1 (6 bases). Deletions cut 5 bases from V and 0 bases from J, with 13 bases between. Germline CDR1 reads MNHEY; CDR2 reads SMNVEV (reference sequence). CDR3 length equals 15 residues. CDR3 coding DNA: TGTGCCAGCAGTGAATACAGGGAGATGAACACTGAAGCTTTCTTT. Its protein product is CASSEYREMNTEAFF.

The chain is built from TRBV5-6 and TRBJ2-5; 8 bases line up with TRBD1. The CDR3 sequence is 15 residues long. Germline values: CDR1 SGHDT, CDR2 YYEEEE. The J segment lost 3 bases and the V segment lost 0 bases, leaving 4 bases of the junction unmatched. CDR3 sequence (DNA): TGTGCCAGCAGCTTGGCCCGGACAGGGAAAGAGACCCAGTACTTC. Amino acids: CASSLARTGKETQYF.

On this clone itself: Compared with germline, one end of the junction differs, possibly owing to a read error. This chain joins TRBV11-2 and TRBJ2-7, with 7 bases matching TRBD1. The CDR3 totals 13 residues. The germline gives CDR1 SGHAT, CDR2 FQNNGV. The CDR3 sequence: CASSLEGAGTAYF. CDR3 sequence (DNA): TGTGCCAGCAGCTTAGAGGGGGCCGGGACAGCCTATTTC.

V usage is TRBV14 and J usage is TRBJ2-7; no clear D gene. V was shortened by 1 base and J by 8 bases, with 6 bases between the two germline ends. The CDR3 sequence is 11 residues long. Germline-derived CDR1 and CDR2 are SGHDN and FVKESK. The CDR3 loop reads CASSQAEQQYF. DNA for the CDR3: TGTGCCAGCAGCCAAGCGGAGCAGCAGTACTTC.

The V call is TRBV9, the J call TRBJ2-3; 8 bases are a match to TRBD1. V was pared by 0 bases and J by 6 bases, with 6 bases of the junction left unmatched. The CDR3 consists of 15 residues. Germline lookup yields CDR1 SGDLS and CDR2 YYNGEE. The CDR3 spells CASSVVGQVVDTQYF. The CDR3 DNA follows: TGTGCCAGCAGCGTAGTGGGACAGGTGGTGGATACGCAGTATTTT.

V gene TRBV6-5 combines with J gene TRBJ1-1; 9 positions match TRBD1. The CDR3 extends over 14 amino acids. V lost 5 bases to trimming and J lost 5 bases; unmatched junction nucleotides: 6. The germline V gene has CDR1 MNHEY and CDR2 SVGAGI. For the CDR3, the DNA is TGTGCCAGCAGTAAAAGACAGGGGGGAACTGAAGCTTTCTTT. This encodes CASSKRQGGTEAFF.

This clone was counted a few times. The chain uses TRBV5-1 and TRBJ1-1, with D hard to call. The germline CDR1 and CDR2 sequences are SGHRS and YFSETQ. The germline V and J ends were trimmed by 0 bases and 4 bases, with 7 bases remaining between them. The CDR3 spans 13 residues. In nucleotides, the CDR3 is TGCGCCAGCAGCTTGGTGTCAGGCACTGAAGCTTTCTTT. Encoded protein: CASSLVSGTEAFF. Full variable domain (outside the CDR3, taken from reference TRBV5-1 and TRBJ1-1): KAGVTQTPRYLIKTRGQQVTLSCSPISGHRSVSWYQQTPGQGLQFLFEYFSETQRNKGNFPGRFSGRQFSNSRSEMNVSTLELGDSALYLCASSLVSGTEAFFGQGTRLTVV.

This chain links TRBV4-1 with TRBJ2-1; TRBD2 agrees at 8 bases. Germline assignment: CDR1 MGHRA and CDR2 YSYEKL. The V gene end was trimmed by 1 base and the J gene end by 3 bases; junction bases not matched to a gene: 2. The length of the CDR3 is 15 residues. In DNA, the CDR3 is TGCGCCAGCAGCCAAGGGGGACTAGACTACAATGAGCAGTTCTTC. Protein: CASSQGGLDYNEQFF.

The V gene is TRBV6-6, the J gene TRBJ1-5; a possible D gene is TRBD1 (6 bases). This CDR3 has 15 amino acids. Germline CDR1 MNHNY, CDR2 SVGAGI (reference sequence). Trimming took 6 bases from V and 0 from J, leaving 12 bases between them. CDR3 amino acids: CASREGGGSNQPQHF. In nucleotides, the CDR3 is TGTGCCAGCAGGGAGGGGGGGGGTAGCAATCAGCCCCAGCATTTT.

V usage is TRBV5-8 and J usage is TRBJ2-3; 10 nucleotides align to TRBD1. V shed 3 bases, J shed 4 bases, and the junction held 5 bases outside the gene matches. This CDR3 has 15 residues. CDR1 is SGHTS and CDR2 is YDEGEE in the germline V gene. Here the CDR3 reads CASSSGTGVSDTQYF. The CDR3 DNA reads TGTGCCAGCAGCTCCGGGACAGGGGTTTCAGATACGCAGTATTTT.

CDR3 sequence reads: CASSPNLGLAGYNEQFF. In DNA, the CDR3 is TGTGCCAGCAGTCCCAACCTTGGACTAGCGGGATACAATGAGCAGTTCTTC. This chain joins TRBV27 and TRBJ2-1, with TRBD2 matching over 12 bases. Germline V gene data show CDR1 as MNHEY and CDR2 as SMNVEV (reference sequence). The junction had 9 bases not matched to a gene; V was cut back by 5 bases and J by 4 bases. The CDR3 is made up of 17 amino acids.

V is TRBV5-1 and J is TRBJ2-3, with 9 bases that match TRBD2. J lost 1 base, V lost 0 bases, and 9 bases had no gene match. Germline values: CDR1 SGHRS, CDR2 YFSETQ. CDR3 size: 18 residues. CDR3 sequence reads: CASSLEPSGIVGTDTQYF. CDR3 nucleotides: TGCGCCAGCAGCTTGGAGCCTAGCGGGATAGTAGGCACAGATACGCAGTATTTT.

The chain has TRBV9 and TRBJ2-2; TRBD1 might be the D (5 bases). The V end was cut by 4 bases, the J end by 0 bases, with 13 bases between. Germline CDR1 and CDR2: SGDLS and YYNGEE. The CDR3 sequence is 16 residues long. The DNA of the CDR3 is TGTGCCAGCAGCACACTAACAGGATCGAACACCGGGGAGCTGTTTTTT. Its protein product is CASSTLTGSNTGELFF. Based on the CDR3 plus reference TRBV9 and TRBJ2-2, the full variable domain is DSGVTQTPKHLITATGQRVTLRCSPRSGDLSVYWYQQSLDQGLQFLIQYYNGEERAKGNILERFSAQQFPDLHSELNLSSLELGDSALYFCASSTLTGSNTGELFFGEGSRLTVL.

The chain recombines TRBV30 with TRBJ1-1; D may be TRBD1 (5 bases). The CDR3 is 11 amino acids. Trimming took 4 bases from V and 5 from J, leaving 8 bases between them. The germline gives CDR1 GTSNPN, CDR2 SVGIG (reference sequence). The CDR3 DNA reads TGTGCCTGGAAGCAGGGTACTGAAGCTTTCTTT. Translation gives CAWKQGTEAFF.

The J gene is TRBJ1-1, the V gene TRBV2; 8 bases agree with TRBD1. The J segment lost 1 base and the V segment lost 6 bases, leaving 7 bases of the junction unmatched. This CDR3 contains 15 residues. Germline V CDR1 and CDR2: SNHLY, FYNNEI. CDR3 loop: CASSETGGGNTEAFF. CDR3 nucleotide sequence: TGTGCCAGCAGCGAAACAGGGGGTGGGAACACTGAAGCTTTCTTT.

The chain carries TRBV5-4 and TRBJ2-7; 8 positions agree with TRBD1. The ends lost 2 bases at V and 2 bases at J; junction bases unmatched: 9. This CDR3 comprises 16 residues. Germline values: CDR1 SGHNT, CDR2 YYREEE (reference sequence). CDR3 in amino acids: CASSFTWTGSTYEQYF. The CDR3, as DNA: TGTGCCAGCAGCTTTACCTGGACAGGGTCGACCTACGAGCAGTACTTC.

V is TRBV5-4 and J is TRBJ2-2, with D possibly TRBD1 on 6 matching bases. From germline, CDR1 is SGHNT and CDR2 YYREEE (reference sequence). V dropped 3 bases and J dropped 3 bases, with 15 bases sitting between them. CDR3 length: 16 amino acids. CDR3 bases: TGTGCCAGCAGCTCACACAGGGCTACGGACACCGGGGAGCTGTTTTTT. This codes for CASSSHRATDTGELFF.

This rearrangement joins TRBV7-9 to TRBJ2-3, with 8 bases aligning to TRBD1. This CDR3 has 15 residues. J gave up 3 bases and V 6 bases, and 8 bases lay outside the gene matches. Germline CDR1 is SEHNR and CDR2 is FQNEAQ (reference sequence). The CDR3 DNA reads as TGTGCCAGCAGACCCACAGGGGGACGGACAGATACGCAGTATTTT. Protein: CASRPTGGRTDTQYF.

In this sample, this clone turned up a few times. The rearrangement joins TRBV5-1 to TRBJ1-4, with 8 bases lining up with TRBD1. CDR3 size: 14 residues. Germline V gives CDR1 SGHRS, CDR2 YFSETQ. V lost 3 bases, J lost 8 bases, and 6 bases stayed unmatched. CDR3 amino acids: CASSSRDRTEKLFF. CDR3 nucleotide sequence: TGCGCCAGCAGCTCAAGGGACAGGACCGAAAAACTGTTTTTT.